The 5 T cell receptor beta chains presented below share a single source sample, sequenced in a study of beta chain features in type 1 diabetes. Every bit of the isolated RNA underwent reverse transcription, so sequencing read expressed TCRB transcripts. Clones were sequenced by immunoSEQ multiplex PCR, and TCRdb holds only the in-frame ones, with some missing. Of 600,000 to 650,000 clones listed, 15% to 18% were seen once; the top ten hold 0.09% to 0.095%. Sequencing was done on a sample of naive CD4+ T cells from blood. These receptors came from a man aged 18 to 29 in good health.

This clone came up a few times. This chain joins TRBV6-9 and TRBJ2-3, with TRBD1 matching 7 bases. The trim removed 6 bases at V and 3 bases at J, leaving 21 bases unmatched. CDR1 and CDR2 from the germline V gene are MNHGY and SVAAGI. The CDR3 contains 19 residues. DNA of the CDR3: TGTGCCAGCAGGGAAGGGGGCCAGAGCACAGATACGAAGACAGATACGCAGTATTTT. Protein: CASREGGQSTDTKTDTQYF.

This clone appeared a few times. V gene TRBV19 combines with J gene TRBJ2-5; 7 bases are a match to TRBD2. Germline CDR1 is LNHDA and CDR2 is SQIVND (reference sequence). The V gene end was trimmed by 1 base and the J gene end by 2 bases; junction bases not matched to a gene: 1. This CDR3 is built from 14 residues. CDR3 DNA: TGTGCCAGTAGTATAGCGGGAGGACAAGAGACCCAGTACTTC. Protein: CASSIAGGQETQYF.

This clone occurred a few times. The chain is built from TRBV18 and TRBJ2-7; D uncertain. Germline V gives CDR1 KGHSH, CDR2 LQKENI. Trimming stripped 1 base from V and 5 bases from J, with 6 bases between. This CDR3 is 12 amino acids long. The CDR3 DNA sequence: TGTGCCAGCTCACCACGGGGTAACGAGCAGTACTTC. As protein: CASSPRGNEQYF.

The chain's CDR3 is CASNKRGGSYEQYF. CDR3 in DNA: TGTGCCAGCAATAAGCGGGGAGGCTCCTACGAGCAGTACTTC. The chain has TRBV6-5 and TRBJ2-7; TRBD2 matches 7 bases. The trim removed 7 bases at V and 0 bases at J, leaving 6 bases unmatched. CDR1 and CDR2 from the germline V gene are MNHEY and SVGAGI. The CDR3 is made up of 14 amino acids.

The CDR3 here is CAIRSTGLNYGYTF. The CDR3 coding sequence is TGTGCCATCAGATCGACAGGACTAAACTATGGCTACACCTTC. This sequence joins TRBV10-3 and TRBJ1-2; tentatively, D is TRBD1 (6 bases). The V gene's germline CDR1 is ENHRY and CDR2 SYGVKD. The V and J ends lost 6 bases and 2 bases respectively, with 13 bases between them. The CDR3 length is 14 residues.